Below, 17 T cell receptor beta chains from the same sample are listed, as sequenced in a study of response to subunit inactivated influenza vaccine. Via MiXCR, TCRdb re-called the RT-PCR reads, giving one row per CDR3 protein. Counted here are hundreds of thousands of distinct CDR3 sequences, about 7.6% occurring once; the ten biggest clones make up 10% to 15%. Sequences were derived from PBMCs from blood, sampled 23 months after vaccination. These receptors all come from a man between 45 and 75 years old who received an inactivated influenza vaccine.

This clonotype has a count of ten or more. V and J are TRBV27 and TRBJ2-1; 9 bases align to TRBD2. Germline V gene data show CDR1 as MNHEY and CDR2 as SMNVEV (reference sequence). The V and J ends lost 1 base and 9 bases, in that order; junction bases with no gene match: 7. This CDR3 region has 15 residues. CDR3 nucleotides: TGTGCCAGCAGTTTATGGGGCGGGGGGGCCCTTGAGCAGTTCTTC. Amino acids: CASSLWGGGALEQFF.

The chain is built from TRBV12-3 or TRBV12-4 and TRBJ2-4, with D perhaps matching TRBD1 (6 bases). The V and J ends lost 6 bases and 3 bases respectively, with 12 bases between them. The length of the CDR3 is 14 residues. DNA for the CDR3: TGTGCCAGCAGCCTCGGACAGAGCAAAAACATTCAGTACTTC. It translates to CASSLGQSKNIQYF.

The gene calls are TRBV6-1 and TRBJ1-1; TRBD1 agrees at 7 bases. Germline lookup yields CDR1 MNHNS and CDR2 SASEGT. Losses at the gene ends were 6 bases for V and 11 bases for J; bases not matched to a gene: 15. The CDR3 spans 14 residues. The CDR3 nucleotides are TGTGCCAGCAGCTCCCCTAGGACAGGCGCCGGGGCTTTCTTT. Amino acids: CASSSPRTGAGAFF.

As regards this clonotype: It may be a read error: a sequence one base away is much more abundant. V is TRBV5-1 and J is TRBJ2-5; perhaps TRBD1 as D (6 bases). Germline CDR1 is SGHRS and CDR2 is YFSETQ. This CDR3 has 15 amino acids. CDR3 sequence (DNA): TGCGTCAGCAGCCCCCTGGACAGTAGGACAGAGACCCAGTACTTC. It codes for CVSSPLDSRTETQYF.

This clonotype has a count of ten or more. This chain connects TRBV12-3 or TRBV12-4 to TRBJ2-5, with D hard to call. CDR3 length: 13 residues. The ends were cut back, 5 bases at V and 5 bases at J, with 12 bases in the middle. The CDR3 DNA is TGTGCCAGCAGTGCCCGGACGTTGGAGACCCAGTACTTC. This gives the protein CASSARTLETQYF.

In this sample, this clonotype turned up a few times. The chain has TRBV11-2 and TRBJ2-3; TRBD2 aligns across 7 bases. Germline trimming cut 4 bases from V and 2 bases from J; bases unmatched to any gene: 6. Germline V gene data show CDR1 as SGHAT and CDR2 as FQNNGV. The CDR3 runs 15 residues. CDR3 sequence reads: CASSWPGLNTDTQYF. The CDR3 coding sequence is TGTGCCAGCAGCTGGCCGGGACTAAACACAGATACGCAGTATTTT. The variable domain in full, with the rest retrieved from reference TRBV11-2 and TRBJ2-3, is EAGVAQSPRYKIIEKRQSVAFWCNPISGHATLYWYQQILGQGPKLLIQFQNNGVVDDSQLPKDRFSAERLKGVDSTLKIQPAKLEDSAVYLCASSWPGLNTDTQYFGPGTRLTVL.

Only a few counts were recorded for this clonotype. This chain uses TRBV7-9 with TRBJ2-5; D is undetermined. V was clipped by 5 bases and J by 3 bases, with 10 bases between them. The CDR3 is 13 residues long. The V gene's germline CDR1 is SEHNR and CDR2 FQNEAQ (reference sequence). For the CDR3, the DNA is TGTGCCAGCAGCCGCATGGCAGAAGAGACCCAGTACTTC. Encoded protein: CASSRMAEETQYF.

This clonotype came up many times. The V call is TRBV12-3 or TRBV12-4, the J call TRBJ2-5; D is perhaps TRBD2 (5 bases). V lost 4 bases and J lost 2, with 8 bases in between. There are 13 residues in the CDR3. CDR3 region: CASSSGFQETQYF. The CDR3 DNA is TGTGCCAGCAGTTCGGGATTTCAAGAGACCCAGTACTTC.

This clonotype was counted only a few times. The chain recombines TRBV7-3 with TRBJ1-1; 9 bases are shared with TRBD1. The germline gives CDR1 SGHTA, CDR2 FQGTGA. Unmatched junction bases numbered 5, after V lost 5 bases and J lost 1 base. The CDR3 consists of 15 residues. In nucleotides, the CDR3 is TGTGCCAGCAGCCTTACAGGGGGCTGGAACACTGAAGCTTTCTTT. Its translation: CASSLTGGWNTEAFF.

V gene TRBV5-1 combines with J gene TRBJ2-1; TRBD2 matches at 10 bases. Losses at the gene ends were 4 bases for V and 0 bases for J; bases not matched to a gene: 7. The CDR3 length is 17 residues. CDR1 and CDR2 from the germline V gene are SGHRS and YFSETQ. CDR3 DNA: TGCGCCAGCAGCCCGGGACTAGCGACGTTCTCCTACAATGAGCAGTTCTTC. It yields the protein CASSPGLATFSYNEQFF. Supplemented by reference TRBV5-1 and TRBJ2-1, the full variable domain reads KAGVTQTPRYLIKTRGQQVTLSCSPISGHRSVSWYQQTPGQGLQFLFEYFSETQRNKGNFPGRFSGRQFSNSRSEMNVSTLELGDSALYLCASSPGLATFSYNEQFFGPGTRLTVL.

This clonotype has more than one count but fewer than ten. The rearrangement joins TRBV20-1 to TRBJ2-7; 11 nucleotides line up with TRBD1. Germline CDR1 is DFQATT and CDR2 is SNEGSKA (reference sequence). Trimming took 7 bases from V and 7 from J; bases not matched to a gene: 9. CDR3 length: 13 amino acids. Written as DNA, the CDR3 is TGCAGTGTCCGGGACAGGGGGTCTCGAGAGCAGTACTTC. Translation gives CSVRDRGSREQYF.

The chain recombines TRBV21-1 with TRBJ2-7; TRBD2 was called by the table and not checked on the DNA. TRBV21-1 is shown as a pseudogene. The CDR3 has 15 residues. The CDR3 here is CASSKGRSRPSKGYF. For the CDR3, the DNA is TGTGCCAGCAGCAAAGGGAGGTCTCGGCCCTCGAAGGGTTACTTC.

This clonotype has a handful of counts. The rearrangement links TRBV6-1 to TRBJ2-5, with 8 bases fitting TRBD2. The CDR3 contains 16 residues. Germline loops: CDR1 MNHNS, CDR2 SASEGT. J lost 4 bases, V lost 3 bases, and 10 bases had no gene match. CDR3 coding DNA: TGTGCCAGCAGTGACCCTGCGGGGGGTGGAAGAGAGACCCAGTACTTC. This sequence encodes CASSDPAGGGRETQYF.

The V and J genes are TRBV29-1 and TRBJ2-7; a weak D match, TRBD2 (6 bases). Looked up from germline, CDR1 is SQVTM and CDR2 is ANQGSEA. The CDR3 loop spans 10 amino acids. V was cut by 4 bases and J by 7 bases, with 8 bases left in between. CDR3 loop: CSVGGREQYF. As DNA, the CDR3 is TGCAGCGTTGGGGGGAGGGAGCAGTACTTC.

The rearrangement joins TRBV28 to TRBJ1-1, with a possible D match to TRBD1 (6 bases). Per germline, CDR1 MDHEN and CDR2 SYDVKM. The CDR3 length is 14 residues. The ends were cut back, 5 bases at V and 1 base at J, with 11 bases in the middle. Written as DNA, the CDR3 is TGTGCCAGCAGTCCCCTACAGGGGAACACTGAAGCTTTCTTT. Translation: CASSPLQGNTEAFF.

This sequence joins TRBV11-2 and TRBJ2-1; D may correspond to TRBD1 or TRBD2 (5 bases each). Trimming removed 2 bases at V and 4 bases at J, with 12 bases between. Germline CDR1 SGHAT, CDR2 FQNNGV. The CDR3 is 15 amino acids. CDR3 protein: CASSLSGPPYNEQFF. CDR3 DNA sequence: TGTGCCAGCAGCTTATCGGGACCGCCGTACAATGAGCAGTTCTTC.

This clonotype was observed a few times. The chain recombines TRBV11-2 with TRBJ2-2; D may be TRBD1 or TRBD2 (5 bases each). From germline, CDR1 is SGHAT and CDR2 FQNNGV. The CDR3 is 14 amino acids. Trimming took 5 bases from V and 4 from J, leaving 11 bases between them. In DNA form, the CDR3 reads TGTGCCAGCAGCCCGTCCGGGACCACCGGGGAGCTGTTTTTT. Its translation: CASSPSGTTGELFF.